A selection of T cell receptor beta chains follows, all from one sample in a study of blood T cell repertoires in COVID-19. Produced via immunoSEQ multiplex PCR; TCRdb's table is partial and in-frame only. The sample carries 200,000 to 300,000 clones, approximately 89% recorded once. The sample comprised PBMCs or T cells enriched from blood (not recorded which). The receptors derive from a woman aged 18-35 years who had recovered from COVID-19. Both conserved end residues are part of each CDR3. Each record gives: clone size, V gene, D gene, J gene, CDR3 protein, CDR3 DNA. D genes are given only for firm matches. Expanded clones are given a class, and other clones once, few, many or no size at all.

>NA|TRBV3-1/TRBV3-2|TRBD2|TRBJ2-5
CAAVGTTQETQYF
TGTGCCGCAGTAGGGACTACTCAAGAGACCCAGTACTTC
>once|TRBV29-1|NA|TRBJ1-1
CSVADRYTEAFF
TGCAGCGTGGCAGACAGGTACACTGAAGCTTTCTTT
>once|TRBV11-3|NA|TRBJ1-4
CASSLGGGRGKEKLFF
TGTGCCAGCAGCTTAGGAGGAGGCCGAGGAAAGGAAAAACTGTTTTTT
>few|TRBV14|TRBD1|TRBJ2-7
CASRPTGLGYEQYF
TGTGCCAGCAGACCGACAGGGCTTGGCTACGAGCAGTACTTC
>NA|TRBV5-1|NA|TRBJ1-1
CASSYSRTGNTEAFF
TGCGCCAGCAGCTATTCTAGGACGGGAAACACTGAAGCTTTCTTT
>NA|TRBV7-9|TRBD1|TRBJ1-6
CASSRGTGGSPLHF
TGTGCCAGCAGCCGGGGGACAGGGGGTTCACCCCTCCACTTT
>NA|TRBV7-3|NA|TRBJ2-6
CASSPRPTGSGANVLTF
TGTGCCAGCAGCCCCCGCCCTACGGGCTCTGGGGCCAACGTCCTGACTTTC
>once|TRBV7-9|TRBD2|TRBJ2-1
CASSNPRTSGGSNVYNEQFF
TGTGCCAGCAGCAACCCCCGGACTAGCGGGGGCTCCAACGTCTACAATGAGCAGTTCTTC
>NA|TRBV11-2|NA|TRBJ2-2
CASSRGRFDTGELFF
TGTGCCAGCAGCCGTGGCAGGTTCGACACCGGGGAGCTGTTTTTT
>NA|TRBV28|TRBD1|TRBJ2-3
CASSFRTGNADTQYF
TGTGCCAGCAGTTTCCGGACAGGGAATGCAGATACGCAGTATTTT
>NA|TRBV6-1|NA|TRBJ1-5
CASSERVSNQPQHF
TGTGCCAGCAGTGAGAGGGTGAGCAATCAGCCCCAGCATTTT
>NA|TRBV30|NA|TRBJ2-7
CAWNRDISYEQYF
TGTGCCTGGAACCGGGACATTTCCTACGAGCAGTACTTC
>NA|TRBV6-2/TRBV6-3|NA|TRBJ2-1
CASSYSKGGAGGVRSYNEQFF
TGTGCCAGCAGTTACTCGAAGGGTGGGGCTGGCGGCGTCCGCTCCTACAATGAGCAGTTCTTC